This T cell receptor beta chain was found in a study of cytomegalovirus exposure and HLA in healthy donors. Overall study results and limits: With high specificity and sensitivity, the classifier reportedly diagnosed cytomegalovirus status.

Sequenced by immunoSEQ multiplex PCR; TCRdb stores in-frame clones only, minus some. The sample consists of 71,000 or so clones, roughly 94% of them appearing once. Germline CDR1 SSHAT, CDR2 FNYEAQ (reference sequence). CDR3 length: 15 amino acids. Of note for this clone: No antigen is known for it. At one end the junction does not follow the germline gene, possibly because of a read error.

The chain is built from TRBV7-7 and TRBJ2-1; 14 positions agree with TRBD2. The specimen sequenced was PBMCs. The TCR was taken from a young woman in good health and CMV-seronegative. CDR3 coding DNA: TGTGCTAGCAGCTCGGGACTAGCGGGGGATTGGGAGCAGTTCTTC. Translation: CASSSGLAGDWEQFF.